The text below deals with one T cell receptor beta chain. Its recognized antigen is unknown. One base away there is no much larger clone; base qualities are not given. TCRbeta CDR3 regions were amplified from genomic DNA using the immunoSEQ Assay, a bias-controlled multiplex PCR. As for the authors' bioinformatics: The number of nucleated cells in each sample was estimated from the amplification of reference gene primers within the assay. To quantify the absolute abundance of each unique TCRbeta CDR3 rearrangement, sequence reads were collapsed and filtered. For each sample, productive Simpson clonality was calculated as the square root of Simpson's diversity index across productive rearrangements. As stored in TCRdb, this immuneACCESS dataset retains in-frame rearrangements with V and J assigned. A fraction of the clones does not appear; measured against another copy, unresolved V genes explain less than half of the discrepancy, and the remainder lacks a known reason. V and J calls plus clone size are reproduced from that table; the DNA served to infer D and trimming. For this sample there are fewer than 300,000 clones; roughly 88% appear just once. Roughly 1.2% of the sample belongs to the ten largest clones.

The CDR3 runs 15 amino acids, cysteine and phenylalanine included. This entry keeps only the CDR3 DNA: 45 bases, framed from base 1. The junction shows trimming of 0 bases on V and 7 bases on J, plus 10 bases between the germline ends. The germline V gene specifies LGHNA as CDR1 and YSLEER as CDR2. The data derive from a study of blood T cell repertoires in COVID-19 (dated by TCRdb to about 2020). General notes on the study: Collaborator samples came from the United States, Italy and Spain and covered acute and convalescent phases of COVID-19. A freely available public database, intended as a resource for researchers studying the immune response to SARS-CoV-2, is where the repertoires were released. The material from the prospective study consisted of cDNA or gDNA derived from T cells, B-cell-depleted T cells, or PBMCs. Nearly every sample came with metadata listing a de-identified subject ID, COVID-19 status, age in years and sex. Samples came from the ongoing ImmuneRACE study (first 160 participants) plus 1,254 subjects from 6 global collaborators. Where available, HLA class I and class II types were obtained from metadata supplied by the sample provider rather than from assay-based typing. The dataset comprised deeply sampled blood TCRbeta repertoires from subjects exposed to, actively infected with, or recovered from COVID-19.

Broad study findings and their caveats: The amount of clinical and demographic metadata varied by source and participant and was provided uncurated.

Participants in the prospective study were aged roughly 18 to 90 years, lived in approximately 26 United States geographic areas, and enrolled through a virtual design. Cohort assignment in the prospective study relied on participant-reported clinical history from a screening survey and a study questionnaire. Mobile phlebotomists in the prospective study collected whole blood, serum and a nasopharyngeal or oropharyngeal swab from every participant. Additional blood draws and questionnaires over an approximately two-month period could optionally be provided by prospective study participants. Before DNA extraction, prospective study blood samples were shipped either frozen or at room temperature.

The TCR originated in a woman aged 40 to 55 with acute COVID-19. The sequencing sample was made of PBMCs or T cells enriched from blood (not recorded which). The rearrangement joined TRBV4-3 to TRBJ1-6; TRBD1 is a weak D gene call, 6 bases matching. The CDR3: CASSQETGYNSPLHF. The nucleotides read TGCGCCAGCAGCCAAGAAACAGGGTACAATTCACCCCTCCACTTT.